The clone carrying this T cell receptor (beta chain) has more than one count but fewer than ten. The antigen is unknown. This entry belongs to a study of T cell repertoires in cytomegalovirus infection. Study-wide background: The authors used CMV epitopes that were HLA-C-restricted (recently identified) and HLA-B-restricted (well studied). Evidence of both CMV infection and a matching HLA type came from public TCR beta signatures.

Deletions cut 3 bases from V and 5 bases from J, with 8 bases between. Germline CDR1 reads LNHDA; CDR2 reads SQIVND (reference sequence). The CDR3 has 13 residues. TCRdb called the reads again in MiXCR, with one record for every CDR3 protein. Of about 220,000 distinct CDR3 sequences listed, around 35% are singletons. The study's findings and limits: Clonotype analysis showed dominance of the ex vivo response by HLA-C-restricted CMV-specific TCR beta clonotypes.

The clonotype was recovered from a human donor in good health (CMV status not recorded). Some clones in this sample may be carry-over from other donors' samples. V and J are TRBV19 and TRBJ1-5; the D is unclear. This specimen was CD8+ T cells from cultured PBMCs, taken from culture after CMV antigen stimulation. The chain's CDR3 is CASSISPDQPQHF. The DNA for the CDR3 is TGTGCCAGTAGTATCTCTCCAGATCAGCCCCAGCATTTT.